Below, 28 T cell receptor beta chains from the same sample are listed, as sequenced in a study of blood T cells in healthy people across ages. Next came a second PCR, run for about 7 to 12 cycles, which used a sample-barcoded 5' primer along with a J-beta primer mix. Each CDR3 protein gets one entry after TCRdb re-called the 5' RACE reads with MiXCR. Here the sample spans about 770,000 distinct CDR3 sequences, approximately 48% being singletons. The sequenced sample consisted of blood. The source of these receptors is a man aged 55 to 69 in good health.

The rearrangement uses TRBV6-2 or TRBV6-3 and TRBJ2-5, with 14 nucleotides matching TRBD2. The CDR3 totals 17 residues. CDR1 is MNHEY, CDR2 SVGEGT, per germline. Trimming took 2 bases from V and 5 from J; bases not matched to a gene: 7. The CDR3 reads CASSYATSGGAGETQYF. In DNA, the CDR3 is TGTGCCAGCAGTTACGCGACTAGCGGGGGGGCAGGGGAGACCCAGTACTTC.

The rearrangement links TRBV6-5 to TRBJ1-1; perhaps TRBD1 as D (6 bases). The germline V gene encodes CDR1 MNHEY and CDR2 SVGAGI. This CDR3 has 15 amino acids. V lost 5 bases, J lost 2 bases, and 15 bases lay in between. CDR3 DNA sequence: TGTGCCAGCAGTATCGTCCGACAGGCCAACACTGAAGCTTTCTTT. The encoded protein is CASSIVRQANTEAFF.

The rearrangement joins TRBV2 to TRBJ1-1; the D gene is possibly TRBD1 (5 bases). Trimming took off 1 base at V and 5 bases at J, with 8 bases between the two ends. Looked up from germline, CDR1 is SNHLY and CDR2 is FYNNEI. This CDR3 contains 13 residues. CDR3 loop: CASSEDRGTEAFF. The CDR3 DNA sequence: TGTGCCAGCAGTGAAGATCGGGGGACTGAAGCTTTCTTT.

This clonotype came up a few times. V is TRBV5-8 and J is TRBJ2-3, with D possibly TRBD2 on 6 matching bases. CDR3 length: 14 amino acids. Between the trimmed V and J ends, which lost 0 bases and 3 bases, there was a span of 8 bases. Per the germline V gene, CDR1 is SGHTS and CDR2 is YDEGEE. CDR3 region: CASSLGLETDTQYF. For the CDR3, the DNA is TGTGCCAGCAGCTTGGGACTAGAGACAGATACGCAGTATTTT. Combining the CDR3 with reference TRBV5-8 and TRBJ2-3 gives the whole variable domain EAGVTQSPTHLIKTRGQQATLRCSPISGHTSVYWYQQALGLGLQFLLWYDEGEERNRGNFPPRFSGRQFPNYSSELNVNALELEDSALYLCASSLGLETDTQYFGPGTRLTVL.

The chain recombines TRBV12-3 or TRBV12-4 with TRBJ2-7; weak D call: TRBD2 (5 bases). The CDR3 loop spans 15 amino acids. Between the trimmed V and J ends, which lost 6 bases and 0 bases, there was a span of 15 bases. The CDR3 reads CASSSLGRSSYEQYF. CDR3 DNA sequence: TGTGCCAGCAGCTCGTTGGGGAGAAGCTCCTACGAGCAGTACTTC.

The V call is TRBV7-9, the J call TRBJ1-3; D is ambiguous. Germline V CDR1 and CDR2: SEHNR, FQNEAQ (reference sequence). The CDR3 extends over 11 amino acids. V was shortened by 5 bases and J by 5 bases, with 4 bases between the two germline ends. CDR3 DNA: TGTGCCAGCAGCGCCCGAAACACCATATATTTT. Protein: CASSARNTIYF.

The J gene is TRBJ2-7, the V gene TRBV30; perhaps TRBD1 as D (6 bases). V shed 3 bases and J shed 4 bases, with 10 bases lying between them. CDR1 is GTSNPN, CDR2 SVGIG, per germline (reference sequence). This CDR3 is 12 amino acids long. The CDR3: CAWSIQGYEQYF. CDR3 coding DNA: TGTGCCTGGAGCATACAGGGTTACGAGCAGTACTTC.

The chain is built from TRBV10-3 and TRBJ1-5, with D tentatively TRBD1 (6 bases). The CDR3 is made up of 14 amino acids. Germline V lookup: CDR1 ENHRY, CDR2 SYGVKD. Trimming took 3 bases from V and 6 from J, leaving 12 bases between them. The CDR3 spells CAISEQGRSQPQHF. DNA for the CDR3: TGTGCCATCAGTGAACAGGGTAGGAGTCAGCCCCAGCATTTT.

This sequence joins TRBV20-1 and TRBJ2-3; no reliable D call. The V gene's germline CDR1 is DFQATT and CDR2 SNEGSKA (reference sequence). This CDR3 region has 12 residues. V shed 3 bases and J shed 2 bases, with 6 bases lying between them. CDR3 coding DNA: TGCAGTGCTAGGGTCTCCACAGATACGCAGTATTTT. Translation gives CSARVSTDTQYF.

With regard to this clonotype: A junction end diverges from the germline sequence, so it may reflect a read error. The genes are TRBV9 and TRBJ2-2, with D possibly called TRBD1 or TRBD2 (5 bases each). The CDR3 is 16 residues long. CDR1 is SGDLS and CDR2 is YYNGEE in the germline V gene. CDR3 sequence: CASSVKGTPNTGEPFF. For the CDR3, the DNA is TGTGCCAGCAGCGTAAAGGGGACCCCGAACACCGGGGAGCCGTTTTTT.

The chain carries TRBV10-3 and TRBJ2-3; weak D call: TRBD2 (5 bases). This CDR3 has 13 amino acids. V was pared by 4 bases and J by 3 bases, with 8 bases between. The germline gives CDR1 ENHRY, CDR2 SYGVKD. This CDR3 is CAISVRRTDTQYF. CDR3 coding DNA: TGTGCCATCAGTGTAAGGAGGACAGATACGCAGTATTTT.

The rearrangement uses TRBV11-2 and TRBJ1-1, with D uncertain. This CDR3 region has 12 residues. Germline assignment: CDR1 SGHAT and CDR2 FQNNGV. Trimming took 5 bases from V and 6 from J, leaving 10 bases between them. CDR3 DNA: TGTGCCAGCAGCGAGCGGGCATCTGAAGCTTTCTTT. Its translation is CASSERASEAFF.

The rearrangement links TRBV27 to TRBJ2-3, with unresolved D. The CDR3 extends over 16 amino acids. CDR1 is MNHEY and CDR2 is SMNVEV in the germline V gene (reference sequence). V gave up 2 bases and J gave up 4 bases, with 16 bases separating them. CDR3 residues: CASSLRGADGPDTQYF. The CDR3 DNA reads TGTGCCAGCAGTTTACGAGGAGCTGACGGGCCAGATACGCAGTATTTT.

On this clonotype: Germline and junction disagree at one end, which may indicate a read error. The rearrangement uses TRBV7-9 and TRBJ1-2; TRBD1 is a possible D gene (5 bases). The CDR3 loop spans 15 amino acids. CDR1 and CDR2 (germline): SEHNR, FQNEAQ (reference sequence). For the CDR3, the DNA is TGTGCCAGCAGCTCAGGGACCGCAGTGTACTATGGCCACACCTTC. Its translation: CASSSGTAVYYGHTF.

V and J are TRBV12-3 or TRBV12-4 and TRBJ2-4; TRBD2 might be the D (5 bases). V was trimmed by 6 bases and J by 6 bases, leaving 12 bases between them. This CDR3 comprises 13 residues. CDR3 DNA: TGTGCCAGCAGCCCGGGATCCTTAAACATTCAGTACTTC. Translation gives CASSPGSLNIQYF.

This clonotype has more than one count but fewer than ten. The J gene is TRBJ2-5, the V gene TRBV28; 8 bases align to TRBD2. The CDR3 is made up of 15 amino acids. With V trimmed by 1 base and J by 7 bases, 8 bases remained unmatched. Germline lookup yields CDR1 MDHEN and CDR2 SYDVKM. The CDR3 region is CASSLSGGLRGTQYF. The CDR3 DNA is TGTGCCAGCAGTTTATCGGGGGGGCTGAGGGGGACCCAGTACTTC. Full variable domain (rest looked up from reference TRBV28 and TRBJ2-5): DVKVTQSSRYLVKRTGEKVFLECVQDMDHENMFWYRQDPGLGLRLIYFSYDVKMKEKGDIPEGYSVSREKKERFSLILESASTNQTSMYLCASSLSGGLRGTQYFGPGTRLLVL.

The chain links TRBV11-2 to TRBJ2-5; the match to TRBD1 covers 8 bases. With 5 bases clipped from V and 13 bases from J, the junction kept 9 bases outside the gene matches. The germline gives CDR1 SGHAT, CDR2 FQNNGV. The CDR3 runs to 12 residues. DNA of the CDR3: TGTGCCAGCAGCCGAGAACAGGGGGATAGGTACTTC. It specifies CASSREQGDRYF.

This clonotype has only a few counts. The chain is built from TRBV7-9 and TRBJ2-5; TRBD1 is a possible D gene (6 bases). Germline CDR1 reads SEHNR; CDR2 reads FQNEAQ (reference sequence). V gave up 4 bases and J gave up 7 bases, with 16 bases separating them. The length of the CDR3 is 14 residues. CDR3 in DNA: TGTGCCAGCAGCTCCGTGGACAGATATGGGACCCAGTACTTC. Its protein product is CASSSVDRYGTQYF. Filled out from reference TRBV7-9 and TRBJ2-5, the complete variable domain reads DTGVSQNPRHKITKRGQNVTFRCDPISEHNRLYWYRQTLGQGPEFLTYFQNEAQLEKSRLLSDRFSAERPKGSFSTLEIQRTEQGDSAMYLCASSSVDRYGTQYFGPGTRLLVL.

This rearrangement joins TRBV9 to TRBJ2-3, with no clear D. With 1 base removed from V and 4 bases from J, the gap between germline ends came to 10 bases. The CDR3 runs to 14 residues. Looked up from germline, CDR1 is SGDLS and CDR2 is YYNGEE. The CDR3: CASSVLGTADTQYF. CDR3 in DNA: TGTGCCAGCAGCGTACTGGGCACGGCAGATACGCAGTATTTT.

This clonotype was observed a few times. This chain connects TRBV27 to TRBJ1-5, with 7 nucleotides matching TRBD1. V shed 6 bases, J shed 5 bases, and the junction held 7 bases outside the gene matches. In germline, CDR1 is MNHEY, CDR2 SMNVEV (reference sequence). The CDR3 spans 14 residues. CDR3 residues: CASRQTGFHQPQHF. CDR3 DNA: TGTGCCAGCAGGCAGACAGGGTTCCATCAGCCCCAGCATTTT.

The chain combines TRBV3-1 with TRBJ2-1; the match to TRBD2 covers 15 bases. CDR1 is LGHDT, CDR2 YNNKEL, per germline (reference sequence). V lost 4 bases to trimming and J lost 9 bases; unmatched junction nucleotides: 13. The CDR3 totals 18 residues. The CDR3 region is CASSPLIRTSGGAGEQFF. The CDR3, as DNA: TGTGCCAGCAGCCCTCTTATAAGGACTAGCGGGGGGGCCGGTGAGCAGTTCTTC.

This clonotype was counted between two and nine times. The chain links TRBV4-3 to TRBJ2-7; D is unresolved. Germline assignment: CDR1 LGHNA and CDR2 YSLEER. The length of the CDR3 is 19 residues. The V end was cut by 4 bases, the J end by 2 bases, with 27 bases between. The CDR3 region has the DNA TGCGCCAGCAGCCCCCCCGGTGGAGCCCTTACATGGCTTGCCTACGAGCAGTACTTC. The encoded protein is CASSPPGGALTWLAYEQYF.

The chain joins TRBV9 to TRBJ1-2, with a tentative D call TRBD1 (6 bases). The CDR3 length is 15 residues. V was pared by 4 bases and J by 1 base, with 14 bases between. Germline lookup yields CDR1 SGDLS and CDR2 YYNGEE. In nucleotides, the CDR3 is TGTGCCAGCAGCCCAGGGGACTACCTTAACTATGGCTACACCTTC. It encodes CASSPGDYLNYGYTF.

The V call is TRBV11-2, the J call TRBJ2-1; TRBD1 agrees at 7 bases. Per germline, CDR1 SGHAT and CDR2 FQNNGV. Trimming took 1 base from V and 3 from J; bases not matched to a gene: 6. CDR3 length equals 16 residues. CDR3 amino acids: CASSLGRDRDYNEQFF. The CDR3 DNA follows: TGTGCCAGCAGCTTAGGAAGGGACAGAGACTACAATGAGCAGTTCTTC.

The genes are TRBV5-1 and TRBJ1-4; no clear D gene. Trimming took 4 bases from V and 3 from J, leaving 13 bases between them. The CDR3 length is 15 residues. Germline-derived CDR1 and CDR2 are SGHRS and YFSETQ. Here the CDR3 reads CASSTPGGPNEKLFF. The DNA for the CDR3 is TGCGCCAGCAGCACCCCGGGCGGGCCTAATGAAAAACTGTTTTTT. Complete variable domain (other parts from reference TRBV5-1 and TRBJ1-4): KAGVTQTPRYLIKTRGQQVTLSCSPISGHRSVSWYQQTPGQGLQFLFEYFSETQRNKGNFPGRFSGRQFSNSRSEMNVSTLELGDSALYLCASSTPGGPNEKLFFGSGTQLSVL.

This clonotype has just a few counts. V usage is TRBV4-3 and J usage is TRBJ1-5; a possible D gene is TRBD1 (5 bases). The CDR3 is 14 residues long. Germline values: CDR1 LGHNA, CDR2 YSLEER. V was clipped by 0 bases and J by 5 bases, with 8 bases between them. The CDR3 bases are TGCGCCAGCAGCCAAGATGGGGGTTATCAGCCCCAGCATTTT. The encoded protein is CASSQDGGYQPQHF.

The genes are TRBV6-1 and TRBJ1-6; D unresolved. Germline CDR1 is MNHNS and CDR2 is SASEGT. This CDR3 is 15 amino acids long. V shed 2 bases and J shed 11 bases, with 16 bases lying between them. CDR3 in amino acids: CASSENSRIVTPLHF. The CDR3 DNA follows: TGTGCCAGCAGTGAAAATTCCAGGATAGTGACACCCCTCCACTTT.

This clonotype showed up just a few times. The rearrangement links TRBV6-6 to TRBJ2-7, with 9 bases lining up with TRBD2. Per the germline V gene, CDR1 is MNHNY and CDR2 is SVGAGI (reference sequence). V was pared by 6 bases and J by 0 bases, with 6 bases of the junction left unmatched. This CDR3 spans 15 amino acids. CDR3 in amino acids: CASSRSSGASYEQYF. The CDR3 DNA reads TGTGCCAGCAGCAGATCTAGCGGGGCCTCCTACGAGCAGTACTTC.